This entry lists 22 T cell receptor beta chains sequenced from one sample in a study of CD8+ T cells in alopecia areata. Extraction of RNA preceded its reverse transcription into cDNA, which served as the sequencing template. The protocol was immunoSEQ multiplex PCR, while the TCRdb copy is restricted to in-frame clones and leaves out a portion. Of 120,000 to 150,000 clones in the sample, around 82% were seen once. Described treatment: oral pan-JAK inhibitor, 5-10 mg twice daily. The source was CD8+ T cells sorted from blood, collected at week 4, from a patient treated with tofacitinib. Receptors were obtained from a human donor with alopecia areata.

The chain has TRBV4-3 and TRBJ2-1, with TRBD1 matching 7 bases. CDR3 size: 14 residues. The V and J ends lost 5 bases and 2 bases, in that order; junction bases with no gene match: 3. Germline V lookup: CDR1 LGHNA, CDR2 YSLEER. The CDR3 DNA follows: TGCGCCAGCAGCTTCGGACAGGCCTACAATGAGCAGTTCTTC. Translation: CASSFGQAYNEQFF.

This chain uses TRBV7-2 with TRBJ2-5; weak D call: TRBD2 (7 bases). The CDR3 contains 15 residues. Per the germline V gene, CDR1 is SGHTA and CDR2 is FQGNSA. V lost 6 bases and J lost 5, with 19 bases in between. The CDR3 loop is CASSVPGGLRETQYF. In DNA form, the CDR3 reads TGTGCCAGCAGTGTACCGGGGGGCCTAAGGGAGACCCAGTACTTC.

J is TRBJ2-3 and V is TRBV5-1; 8 bases are shared with TRBD1. The CDR3 has 19 amino acids. V was pared by 2 bases and J by 7 bases, with 21 bases of the junction left unmatched. From germline, CDR1 is SGHRS and CDR2 YFSETQ. The CDR3 nucleotides read TGCGCCAGCAGCTTACCCTCCGATTCCGGACAGGGTCCCAGGTATACGCAGTATTTT. It is translated as CASSLPSDSGQGPRYTQYF.

The V and J genes are TRBV4-3 and TRBJ1-4, with TRBD1 as a possible D gene (5 bases). The CDR3 runs to 15 residues. Germline CDR1 reads LGHNA; CDR2 reads YSLEER. V lost 0 bases, J lost 11 bases, and 16 bases lay in between. The CDR3 loop is CASSQDDLGVEKLFF. In DNA form, the CDR3 reads TGCGCCAGCAGCCAAGACGACCTGGGGGTGGAGAAACTGTTTTTT.

The chain is built from TRBV6-5 and TRBJ2-7; D unresolved. Germline V gene lookup returns CDR1 MNHEY and CDR2 SVGAGI. The V end was cut by 0 bases, the J end by 4 bases, with 7 bases between. The CDR3 extends over 13 amino acids. DNA for the CDR3: TGTGCCAGCAGTTACTCGCCCCAATACGAGCAGTACTTC. This encodes CASSYSPQYEQYF.

This clone was counted between two and nine times. The chain uses TRBV4-3 and TRBJ2-3; 9 bases are a match to TRBD1. Germline V gene lookup returns CDR1 LGHNA and CDR2 YSLEER. This CDR3 has 15 amino acids. Trimming took 3 bases from V and 6 from J; bases not matched to a gene: 7. CDR3 loop: CASSQGQGGRDTQYF. The CDR3 DNA sequence: TGCGCCAGCAGCCAGGGACAGGGAGGTAGGGATACGCAGTATTTT.

The chain uses TRBV5-4 and TRBJ2-7, with D uncertain. Germline values: CDR1 SGHNT, CDR2 YYREEE (reference sequence). Trimming removed 4 bases from V and 0 bases from J, with 11 bases in between. The CDR3 contains 14 residues. The CDR3 is CASSPDRSSYEQYF. In nucleotides, the CDR3 is TGTGCCAGCAGCCCGGACCGAAGCTCCTACGAGCAGTACTTC.

This chain connects TRBV9 to TRBJ2-3, with D perhaps given as TRBD1 or TRBD2 (5 bases each). CDR1 is SGDLS and CDR2 is YYNGEE in the germline V gene. The CDR3 runs to 15 residues. V was cut by 1 base and J by 1 base, with 10 bases left in between. This CDR3 reads CASSVSQGGTDTQYF. The DNA of the CDR3 is TGTGCCAGCAGCGTATCCCAGGGAGGCACAGATACGCAGTATTTT.

The chain carries TRBV2 and TRBJ2-4; TRBD2 might be the D (5 bases). This CDR3 has 16 amino acids. Germline values: CDR1 SNHLY, CDR2 FYNNEI. Trimming pared 4 bases from V and 0 bases from J, leaving 13 bases between. The CDR3 region has the DNA TGTGCCAGCAGTGCCCGGGGAGCCTTAGCCAAAAACATTCAGTACTTC. Amino acid sequence: CASSARGALAKNIQYF. The full variable domain, its missing parts supplied by reference TRBV2 and TRBJ2-4, is EPEVTQTPSHQVTQMGQEVILRCVPISNHLYFYWYRQILGQKVEFLVSFYNNEISEKSEIFDDQFSVERPDGSNFTLKIRSTKLEDSAMYFCASSARGALAKNIQYFGAGTRLSVL.

The gene calls are TRBV6-6 and TRBJ1-4; D is unclear. The germline gives CDR1 MNHNY, CDR2 SVGAGI (reference sequence). The CDR3 length is 11 residues. V was trimmed by 5 bases and J by 11 bases, leaving 9 bases between them. CDR3: CASSPKDKLFF. CDR3 DNA sequence: TGTGCCAGCAGTCCCAAGGACAAACTGTTTTTT.

The chain uses TRBV2 and TRBJ1-1, with D possibly being TRBD1 (5 bases). V lost 7 bases, J lost 1 base, and 10 bases lay in between. This CDR3 is 13 amino acids long. From germline, CDR1 is SNHLY and CDR2 FYNNEI. The CDR3 region has the DNA TGTGCCAGCAAGGGACCGACGAACACTGAAGCTTTCTTT. It translates to CASKGPTNTEAFF.

The J gene is TRBJ1-2, the V gene TRBV14; 8 nucleotides agree with TRBD1. Trimming at V came to 1 base and at J to 3 bases, leaving 10 bases not matched to a gene. The length of the CDR3 is 17 residues. The germline V gene has CDR1 SGHDN and CDR2 FVKESK. The CDR3 here is CASSQGGQGSLDYGYTF. CDR3 sequence (DNA): TGTGCCAGCAGCCAAGGCGGACAGGGTTCGTTGGACTATGGCTACACCTTC.

The chain combines TRBV29-1 with TRBJ2-7; TRBD2 aligns across 14 bases. CDR3 length: 17 residues. V was clipped by 2 bases and J by 4 bases; unmatched bases: 10. The germline CDR1 and CDR2 sequences are SQVTM and ANQGSEA. In nucleotides, the CDR3 is TGCAGCGTTGAACGGGGACTAGCGGGGGATGAATGGTACGAGCAGTACTTC. Amino acid sequence: CSVERGLAGDEWYEQYF.

The V call is TRBV4-1, the J call TRBJ2-5, with TRBD1 identical over 11 bases. This CDR3 is built from 17 residues. Germline-derived CDR1 and CDR2 are MGHRA and YSYEKL. V lost 4 bases to trimming and J lost 5 bases; unmatched junction nucleotides: 12. This CDR3 is CASSPRDRGRLRETQYF. The DNA for the CDR3 is TGCGCCAGCAGCCCCCGGGACAGGGGGAGATTACGGGAGACCCAGTACTTC.

This clone was counted a single time. This chain uses TRBV5-6 with TRBJ2-1; D is ambiguous. CDR1 is SGHDT and CDR2 is YYEEEE in the germline V gene. V dropped 2 bases and J dropped 4 bases, with 10 bases sitting between them. The CDR3 totals 14 residues. This CDR3 is CASSLRTEYNEQFF. The CDR3 bases are TGTGCCAGCAGCTTAAGAACGGAATACAATGAGCAGTTCTTC.

As concerns this clone: A much more abundant neighbour one base away suggests this may be a read error. This chain connects TRBV27 to TRBJ2-6; D is uncertain. Germline CDR1 reads MNHEY; CDR2 reads SMNVEV (reference sequence). The length of the CDR3 is 14 residues. Trimming removed 5 bases at V and 0 bases at J, with 5 bases between. CDR3 amino acids: CASSPSSGANVLTF. Here the CDR3 DNA reads TGTGCCAGCAGTCCTAGCTCTGGGGCCAACGTCCTGACTTTC. Together with reference TRBV27 and TRBJ2-6, the CDR3 gives the full variable domain: EAQVTQNPRYLITVTGKKLTVTCSQNMNHEYMSWYRQDPGLGLRQIYYSMNVEVTDKGDVPEGYKVSRKEKRNFPLILESPSPNQTSLYFCASSPSSGANVLTFGAGSRLTVL.

This clone was recorded a few times. This rearrangement joins TRBV7-9 to TRBJ2-1; maybe TRBD1 (6 bases). Germline-derived CDR1 and CDR2 are SEHNR and FQNEAQ (reference sequence). V was shortened by 5 bases and J by 0 bases, with 11 bases between the two germline ends. CDR3 length: 15 amino acids. The CDR3 spells CASSPDRISYNEQFF. The CDR3 DNA is TGTGCCAGCAGCCCCGACAGGATCTCCTACAATGAGCAGTTCTTC.

The V call is TRBV5-1, the J call TRBJ2-7; 8 positions match TRBD1. Germline CDR1 SGHRS, CDR2 YFSETQ. The CDR3 totals 15 residues. J was trimmed by 0 bases and V by 6 bases; bases with no gene match: 8. The CDR3 loop reads CASNEGQGDSYEQYF. DNA of the CDR3: TGCGCCAGCAACGAAGGACAGGGCGACTCCTACGAGCAGTACTTC.

This chain joins TRBV12-1 and TRBJ2-3; whether TRBD2, the table's D call, matches the DNA was not checked. TRBV12-1 is listed as a pseudogene. This CDR3 comprises 19 residues. The CDR3 region is CASSGTDWPRTRQEDTQYF. CDR3 DNA sequence: TGTGCCAGCAGCGGAACGGACTGGCCACGCACTCGTCAGGAAGATACGCAGTATTTT.

The chain recombines TRBV4-2 with TRBJ2-2, with 9 bases aligning to TRBD1. Germline CDR1 LGHNA, CDR2 YNFKEQ. V trimming: 4 bases; J trimming: 5 bases; junction bases outside the gene matches: 8. The CDR3 sequence is 16 residues long. In DNA form, the CDR3 reads TGTGCCAGCAGCCCAGCCCTGACAGGGGGGACCGGGGAGCTGTTTTTT. This codes for CASSPALTGGTGELFF.

A single count supports this clone. This chain uses TRBV29-1 with TRBJ2-7, with TRBD1 as a possible D gene (5 bases). The CDR3 consists of 15 residues. Looked up from germline, CDR1 is SQVTM and CDR2 is ANQGSEA. V lost 0 bases, J lost 1 base, and 13 bases lay in between. Here the CDR3 reads CSVEDSREASYEQYF. The CDR3 coding sequence is TGCAGCGTTGAAGATAGCAGGGAAGCTTCCTACGAGCAGTACTTC.

The rearrangement joins TRBV14 to TRBJ2-7; unclear D gene. CDR1 is SGHDN, CDR2 FVKESK, per germline. Trimming shortened V by 1 base and J by 5 bases, and 9 bases separated the two germline ends. The CDR3 runs to 13 residues. The CDR3 DNA follows: TGTGCCAGCAGCCAAGTACAGTCCCACGAGCAGTACTTC. Its protein is CASSQVQSHEQYF. The variable domain in full, with the rest retrieved from reference TRBV14 and TRBJ2-7, is EAGVTQFPSHSVIEKGQTVTLRCDPISGHDNLYWYRRVMGKEIKFLLHFVKESKQDESGMPNNRFLAERTGGTYSTLKVQPAELEDSGVYFCASSQVQSHEQYFGPGTRLTVT.